The clone carrying this T cell receptor beta chain showed up just a few times. Its target is not known. These data come from a study of T cell repertoires in cytomegalovirus infection. Study-level background: The public TCR beta signatures pointed to both CMV infection and matching HLA type. Regarding the study as a whole: There were HLA-C-restricted CMV-specific TCR beta clonotypes dominating the ex vivo response. Totalled public TCR beta family frequency picked out people who carried CMV plus the relevant HLA.

TCRdb reanalysed the reads using MiXCR and keeps one entry per CDR3 protein. The repertoire includes tens of thousands of distinct CDR3 sequences, approximately 22% of them detected once, and less than 20% sits in the top ten. The sequenced sample was PBMCs, sequenced either directly or after in vitro stimulation (not recorded which). This receptor was identified in a human donor in good health (CMV status not recorded). Some clones in this sample may be carry-over from other donors' samples.

CDR3 nucleotide sequence: TGTGCCAGCAGCTTAGTGGGGGGGCCATACGAGCAGTACTTC. This translates into CASSLVGGPYEQYF. The J gene is TRBJ2-7, the V gene TRBV7-9, with D maybe TRBD2 (7 bases). The V end lost 1 base, the J end lost 4 bases, and 11 bases lay between the germline ends. Germline V gene sequence: CDR1 SEHNR, CDR2 FQNEAQ (reference sequence). This CDR3 is 14 amino acids long.